The next 7 T cell receptor beta chains were all read from a single sample in a study of cytomegalovirus exposure and HLA in healthy donors. The PCR contained 60 Vbeta and 13 Jbeta primers. TCRdb keeps only in-frame clones here, not all; method: immunoSEQ multiplex PCR. The sample includes about 89,000 clones, 70% to 85% seen only once; the top ten take around 3%. The sample was PBMCs. The receptors derive from a man aged 25-40 years in good health and CMV-seronegative.

The chain couples TRBV6-1 to TRBJ1-5; TRBD1 matches at 8 bases. CDR1 is MNHNS, CDR2 SASEGT, per germline. The CDR3 is 14 amino acids. Unmatched junction bases numbered 12, after V lost 8 bases and J lost 9 bases. This CDR3 is CASRMDRARGPQHF. The CDR3 DNA reads as TGTGCCAGCCGAATGGACAGGGCAAGAGGGCCCCAGCATTTT.

The rearrangement joins TRBV4-2 to TRBJ2-1, with 7 nucleotides matching TRBD1. Germline V lookup: CDR1 LGHNA, CDR2 YNFKEQ. With 3 bases clipped from V and 9 bases from J, the junction kept 11 bases outside the gene matches. The CDR3 spans 15 residues. This CDR3 reads CASSQERQGFGEQFF. The CDR3 DNA follows: TGTGCCAGCAGCCAGGAGCGACAGGGCTTCGGTGAGCAGTTCTTC.

This clone was seen a handful of times. The gene calls are TRBV29-1 and TRBJ1-2, with 8 bases aligning to TRBD1. This CDR3 comprises 14 residues. V shed 3 bases, J shed 2 bases, and the junction held 5 bases outside the gene matches. CDR1 SQVTM and CDR2 ANQGSEA come from the germline V gene. The CDR3 spells CSVEWAGGNYGYTF. In nucleotides, the CDR3 is TGCAGCGTTGAGTGGGCAGGGGGCAACTATGGCTACACCTTC.

This rearrangement joins TRBV7-9 to TRBJ2-7; 9 bases are shared with TRBD1. The CDR3 is 14 residues long. Germline CDR1 is SEHNR and CDR2 is FQNEAQ (reference sequence). V gave up 6 bases and J gave up 6 bases; unmatched junction bases: 9. CDR3 region: CASRGQGKAGEQYF. DNA of the CDR3: TGTGCCAGCAGAGGACAGGGGAAAGCAGGCGAGCAGTACTTC.

The rearrangement links TRBV9 to TRBJ2-5, with 7 nucleotides matching TRBD2. This CDR3 spans 17 amino acids. Trimming took 2 bases from V and 5 from J; bases not matched to a gene: 15. Germline CDR1 and CDR2: SGDLS and YYNGEE. The DNA for the CDR3 is TGTGCCAGCAGCGTCGATCCTCCGGGAGGTAGCTCCGAGACCCAGTACTTC. It codes for CASSVDPPGGSSETQYF.

V and J are TRBV5-1 and TRBJ1-2; D remains ambiguous. The germline V gene encodes CDR1 SGHRS and CDR2 YFSETQ. The CDR3 spans 13 residues. Between the trimmed V and J ends, which lost 0 bases and 4 bases, there was a span of 7 bases. As DNA, the CDR3 is TGCGCCAGCAGCTTGGAAGTTAGCTATGGCTACACCTTC. This translates into CASSLEVSYGYTF.

This clone was counted once. DNA for the CDR3: TGTGCCAGCAGTTGGACAGGGGACTCCTACGAGCAGTACTTC. This encodes CASSWTGDSYEQYF. The chain joins TRBV9 to TRBJ2-7; 9 nucleotides align to TRBD1. The ends lost 5 bases at V and 0 bases at J; junction bases unmatched: 3. The germline gives CDR1 SGDLS, CDR2 YYNGEE. The length of the CDR3 is 14 residues. Complete variable domain (other parts from reference TRBV9 and TRBJ2-7): DSGVTQTPKHLITATGQRVTLRCSPRSGDLSVYWYQQSLDQGLQFLIQYYNGEERAKGNILERFSAQQFPDLHSELNLSSLELGDSALYFCASSWTGDSYEQYFGPGTRLTVT.